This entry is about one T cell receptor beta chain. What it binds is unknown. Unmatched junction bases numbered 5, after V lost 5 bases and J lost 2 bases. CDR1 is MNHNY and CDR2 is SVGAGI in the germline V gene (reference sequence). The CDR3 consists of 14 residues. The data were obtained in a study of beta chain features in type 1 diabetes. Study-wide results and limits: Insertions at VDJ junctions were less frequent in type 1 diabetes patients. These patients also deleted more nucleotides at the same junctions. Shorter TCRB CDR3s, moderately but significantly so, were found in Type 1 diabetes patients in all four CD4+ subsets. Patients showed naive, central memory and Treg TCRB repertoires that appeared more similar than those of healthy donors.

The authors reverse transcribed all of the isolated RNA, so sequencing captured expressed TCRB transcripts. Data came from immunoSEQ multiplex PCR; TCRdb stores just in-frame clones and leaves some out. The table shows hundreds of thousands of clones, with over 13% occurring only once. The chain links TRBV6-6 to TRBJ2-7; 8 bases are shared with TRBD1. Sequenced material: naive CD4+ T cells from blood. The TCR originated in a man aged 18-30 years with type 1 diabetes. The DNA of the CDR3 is TGTGCCAGCAGTAGGACAGGGTGGCCCTACGAGCAGTACTTC. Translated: CASSRTGWPYEQYF.